This T cell receptor beta chain was documented in a study of somatic mutations in cytotoxic T cells in rheumatoid arthritis. TCRdb's table, derived via immunoSEQ multiplex PCR, lists solely in-frame clones and lacks some. This sample has roughly 10,000 clones, with around 85% found just once. This CDR3 comprises 16 residues. V dropped 5 bases and J dropped 5; count of bases not matched to a gene: 9. CDR1 is MNHEY, CDR2 SMNVEV, per germline (reference sequence). The chain employs TRBV27 and TRBJ2-1; 10 bases map to TRBD2. The origin of this receptor is an adult with rheumatoid arthritis. The specimen sequenced was CD8+ T cells sorted from blood. CDR3 protein: CASSQRLAGSHNEQFF. In DNA, the CDR3 is TGTGCCAGCAGTCAACGACTAGCGGGTTCCCACAATGAGCAGTTCTTC.